What follows is one T cell receptor beta chain and its context. Antigen specificity is unknown. The source of the sample is a study of pediatric ulcerative colitis. Study overall: Several patients showed pancolitis and two showed left-sided colitis. General observations from the study: All ulcerative colitis patients, but no controls, carried a couple of rectal clonotypes. Acute severe colitis showed lower rectal diversity from clonal expansions.

V shed 0 bases and J shed 1 base, with 7 bases lying between them. The CDR3 extends over 15 amino acids. Germline CDR1 LNHDA, CDR2 SQIVND (reference sequence). Blood was drawn at the time of colonoscopy. Measured with immunoSEQ multiplex PCR; TCRdb has only the in-frame clones, and not every one. The sample yields 55,000 to 65,000 clones, around four fifths seen once. V usage is TRBV19 and J usage is TRBJ2-1, with D perhaps matching TRBD2 (5 bases). Sequences were obtained from blood. The receptor was derived from a boy between 10 and 17 years old with moderate ulcerative colitis. In DNA form, the CDR3 reads TGTGCCAGTAGTATAGACCCGGGATCCTACAATGAGCAGTTCTTC. Translating gives CASSIDPGSYNEQFF. The whole variable domain, remainder taken from reference TRBV19 and TRBJ2-1, is DGGITQSPKYLFRKEGQNVTLSCEQNLNHDAMYWYRQDPGQGLRLIYYSQIVNDFQKGDIAEGYSVSREKKESFPLTVTSAQKNPTAFYLCASSIDPGSYNEQFFGPGTRLTVL.